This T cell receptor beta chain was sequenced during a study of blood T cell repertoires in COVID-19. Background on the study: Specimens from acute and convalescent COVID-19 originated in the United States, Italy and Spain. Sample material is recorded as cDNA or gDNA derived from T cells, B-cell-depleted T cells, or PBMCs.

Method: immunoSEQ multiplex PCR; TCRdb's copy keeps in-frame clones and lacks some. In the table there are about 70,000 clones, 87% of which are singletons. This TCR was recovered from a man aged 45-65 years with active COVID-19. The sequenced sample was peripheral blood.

DNA of the CDR3: TGTGCCAGCCGCCGTGAGGTTACCTACGAGCAGTACTTC. It translates to CASRREVTYEQYF. The gene calls are TRBV11-3 and TRBJ2-7, with D unresolved. The CDR3 extends over 13 amino acids. The germline gives CDR1 SGHNT, CDR2 YENEEA. V lost 8 bases and J lost 2, with 13 bases in between.